This T cell receptor beta chain was obtained from a study of sequential checkpoint blockade in melanoma. The overall study: Each arm's sequence ended with maintenance nivolumab.

Treatment defined: randomized to nivolumab then ipilimumab (arm A) or the reverse (arm B). From thawed PBMCs, live CD3+CD8+ cells negative for CD19 and CD56 were sorted. Some clones are missing from TCRdb's copy, which holds only in-frame ones; the method was immunoSEQ multiplex PCR. This sample carries tens of thousands of clones, just under 85% of them seen once, and the ten largest clones take less than 7%. The sample in question was CD8+ T cells sorted from blood (inferred from file names), obtained from a patient given nivolumab and ipilimumab in sequence. The TCR comes from a human donor with melanoma.

The DNA for the CDR3 is TGTGCCAGCACCCCATGGACAACCGGGGATACGCAGTATTTT. Its protein product is CASTPWTTGDTQYF. The rearrangement links TRBV7-6 to TRBJ2-3; tentatively, D is TRBD1 (5 bases). The CDR3 contains 14 residues. Between the trimmed V and J ends, which lost 7 bases and 6 bases, there was a span of 17 bases. Germline-derived CDR1 and CDR2 are SGHVS and FNYEAQ.